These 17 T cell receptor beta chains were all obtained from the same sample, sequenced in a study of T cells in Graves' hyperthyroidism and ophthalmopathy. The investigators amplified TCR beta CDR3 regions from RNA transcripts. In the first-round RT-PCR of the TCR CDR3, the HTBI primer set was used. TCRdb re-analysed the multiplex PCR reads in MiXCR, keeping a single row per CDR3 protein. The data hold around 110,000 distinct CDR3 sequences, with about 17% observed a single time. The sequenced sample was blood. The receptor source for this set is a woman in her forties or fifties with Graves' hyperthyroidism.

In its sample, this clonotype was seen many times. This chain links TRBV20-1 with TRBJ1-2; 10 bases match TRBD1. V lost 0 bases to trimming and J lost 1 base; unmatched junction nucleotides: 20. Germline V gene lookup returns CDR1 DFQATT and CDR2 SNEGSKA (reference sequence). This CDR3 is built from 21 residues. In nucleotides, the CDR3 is TGCAGTGCTAGAGATTCTATTCCTTCGGGACAGGGGATTGGCAATAACTATGGCTACACCTTC. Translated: CSARDSIPSGQGIGNNYGYTF.

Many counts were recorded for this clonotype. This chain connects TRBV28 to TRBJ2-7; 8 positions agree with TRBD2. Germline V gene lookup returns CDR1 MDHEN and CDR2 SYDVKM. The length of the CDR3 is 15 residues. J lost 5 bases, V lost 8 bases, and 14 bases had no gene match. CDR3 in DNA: TGTGCCAGCCCCAGAGATAGCGGGGTTTGGGACGAGCAGTACGTC. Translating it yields CASPRDSGVWDEQYV.

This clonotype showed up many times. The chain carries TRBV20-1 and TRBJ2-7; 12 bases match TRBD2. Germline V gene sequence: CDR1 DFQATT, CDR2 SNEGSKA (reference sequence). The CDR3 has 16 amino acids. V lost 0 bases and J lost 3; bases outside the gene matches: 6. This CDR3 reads CSAREGLTSGGYEQYF. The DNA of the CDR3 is TGCAGTGCTAGAGAGGGGTTGACTAGCGGGGGCTACGAGCAGTACTTC.

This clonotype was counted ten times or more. The CDR3 nucleotides read TGCAGTGCTAGAGATAGGGACGCGGCTTTCTTT. It translates to CSARDRDAAFF. The genes are TRBV20-1 and TRBJ1-1, with D tentatively TRBD1 (5 bases). The V gene's germline CDR1 is DFQATT and CDR2 SNEGSKA (reference sequence). The V gene lost 0 bases and the J gene lost 11 bases, with 10 bases spanning the gap. This CDR3 spans 11 amino acids.

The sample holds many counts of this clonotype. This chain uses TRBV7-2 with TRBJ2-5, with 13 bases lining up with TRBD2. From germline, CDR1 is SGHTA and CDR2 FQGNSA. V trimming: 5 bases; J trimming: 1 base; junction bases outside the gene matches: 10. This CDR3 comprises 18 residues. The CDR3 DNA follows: TGTGCCAGCAGCCCAGGACTAGCGGGGGTCCCCCTCCAAGAGACCCAGTACTTC. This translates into CASSPGLAGVPLQETQYF. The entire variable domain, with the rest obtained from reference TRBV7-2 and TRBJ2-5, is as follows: GAGVSQSPSNKVTEKGKDVELRCDPISGHTALYWYRQSLGQGLEFLIYFQGNSAPDKSGLPSDRFSAERTGGSVSTLTIQRTQQEDSAVYLCASSPGLAGVPLQETQYFGPGTRLLVL.

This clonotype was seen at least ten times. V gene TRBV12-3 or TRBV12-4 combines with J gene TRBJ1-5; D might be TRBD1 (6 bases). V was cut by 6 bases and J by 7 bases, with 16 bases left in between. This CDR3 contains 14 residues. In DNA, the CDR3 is TGTGCCAGCAGCAAGGACAGAGAGTCCCAGCCCCAGCATTTT. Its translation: CASSKDRESQPQHF.

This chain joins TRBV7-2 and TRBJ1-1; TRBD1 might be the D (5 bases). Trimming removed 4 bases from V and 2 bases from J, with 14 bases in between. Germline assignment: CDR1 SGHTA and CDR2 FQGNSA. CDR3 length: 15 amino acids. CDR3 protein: CASSSMGQANTEAFF. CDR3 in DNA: TGTGCCAGCAGCTCAATGGGGCAGGCAAACACTGAAGCTTTCTTT.

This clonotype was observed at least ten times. CDR3 sequence reads: CASRTVAGNTIYF. CDR3 coding DNA: TGTGCCAGCAGGACCGTGGCTGGAAACACCATATATTTT. V is TRBV6-1 and J is TRBJ1-3; D not certain. Trimming shortened V by 6 bases and J by 2 bases, and 8 bases separated the two germline ends. Germline CDR1 reads MNHNS; CDR2 reads SASEGT. This CDR3 is 13 amino acids long.

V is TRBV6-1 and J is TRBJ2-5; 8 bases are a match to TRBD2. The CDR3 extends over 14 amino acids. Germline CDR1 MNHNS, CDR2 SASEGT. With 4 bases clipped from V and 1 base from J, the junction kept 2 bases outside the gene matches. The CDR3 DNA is TGTGCCAGCAGTGGGGGACTAGTCCAAGAGACCCAGTACTTC. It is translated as CASSGGLVQETQYF.

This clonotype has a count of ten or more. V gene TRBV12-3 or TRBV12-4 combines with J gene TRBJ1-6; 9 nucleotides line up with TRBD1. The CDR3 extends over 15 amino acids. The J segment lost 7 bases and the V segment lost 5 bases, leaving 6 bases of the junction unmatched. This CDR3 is CASSKTGGGNSPLHF. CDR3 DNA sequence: TGTGCCAGCAGTAAGACAGGGGGAGGGAATTCACCCCTCCACTTT.

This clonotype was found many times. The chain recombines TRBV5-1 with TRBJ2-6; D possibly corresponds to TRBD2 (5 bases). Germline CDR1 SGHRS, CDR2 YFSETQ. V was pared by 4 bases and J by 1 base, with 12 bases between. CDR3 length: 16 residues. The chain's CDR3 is CASSPEASSGANVLTF. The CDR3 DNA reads TGCGCCAGCAGCCCGGAGGCCTCATCTGGGGCCAACGTCCTGACTTTC.

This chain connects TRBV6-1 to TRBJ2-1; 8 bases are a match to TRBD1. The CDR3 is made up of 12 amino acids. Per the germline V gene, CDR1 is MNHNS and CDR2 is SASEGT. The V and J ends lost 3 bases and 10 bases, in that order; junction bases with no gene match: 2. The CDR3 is CASSETGVEQFF. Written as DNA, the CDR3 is TGTGCCAGCAGTGAGACAGGGGTAGAGCAGTTCTTC.

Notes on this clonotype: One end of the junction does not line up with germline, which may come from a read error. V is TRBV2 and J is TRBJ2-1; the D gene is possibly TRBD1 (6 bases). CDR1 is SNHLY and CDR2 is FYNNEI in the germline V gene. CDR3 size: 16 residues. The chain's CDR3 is CAGSVEDSGTYNKQFF. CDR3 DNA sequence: TGTGCCGGCAGTGTGGAGGACAGTGGTACATACAATAAGCAGTTCTTC.

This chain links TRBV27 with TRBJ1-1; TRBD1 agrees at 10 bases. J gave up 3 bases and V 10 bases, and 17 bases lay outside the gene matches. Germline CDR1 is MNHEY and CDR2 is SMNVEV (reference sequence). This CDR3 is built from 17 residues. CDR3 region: CAITTGQGRNCYTEAFF. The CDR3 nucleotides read TGTGCCATCACGACGGGACAGGGGCGGAACTGTTACACTGAAGCTTTCTTT.

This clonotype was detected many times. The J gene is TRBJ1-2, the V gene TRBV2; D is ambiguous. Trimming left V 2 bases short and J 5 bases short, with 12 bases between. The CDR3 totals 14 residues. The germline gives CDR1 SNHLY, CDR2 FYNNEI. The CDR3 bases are TGTGCCAGCAGTGAATCATTTTCCTCTTATGGCTACACCTTC. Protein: CASSESFSSYGYTF.

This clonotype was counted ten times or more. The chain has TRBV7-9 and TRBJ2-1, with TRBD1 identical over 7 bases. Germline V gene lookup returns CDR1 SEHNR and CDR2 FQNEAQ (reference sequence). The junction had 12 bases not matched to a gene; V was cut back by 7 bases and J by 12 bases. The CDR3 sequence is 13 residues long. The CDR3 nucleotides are TGTGCCAGCAACCCAGGACAGGAACGATCGCAGTTCTTC. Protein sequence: CASNPGQERSQFF.

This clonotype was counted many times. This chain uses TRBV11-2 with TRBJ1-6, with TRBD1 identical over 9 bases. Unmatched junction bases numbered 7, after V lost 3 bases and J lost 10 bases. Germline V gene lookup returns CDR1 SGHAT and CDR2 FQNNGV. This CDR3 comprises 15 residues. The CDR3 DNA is TGTGCCAGCAGCTTTCTGGGACAGGGAGGCTCACCCCTCCACTTT. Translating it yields CASSFLGQGGSPLHF.